The entry below gives a single T cell receptor (beta chain) sequence along with its context. What it binds is unknown. The entry originates in a study of OX40 agonist ivuxolimab in advanced cancers. Libraries were prepared by immunoSEQ multiplex PCR; TCRdb keeps only in-frame clonotypes and omits some of them. This table has 40,000 to 50,000 clones, 89% appearing once. The CDR3 is 14 residues long. Per germline, CDR1 LNHDA and CDR2 SQIVND (reference sequence). V was trimmed by 7 bases and J by 2 bases, leaving 9 bases between them. Study observations and caveats: Average numbers of expanded clones were greater in CD8+ T cells than in CD4+.

Here the sequenced sample was CD4+ or CD8+ T cells sorted from blood, taken in a trial of the OX40 agonist ivuxolimab. The sequence derives from an adult with an advanced solid tumor such as melanoma, head and neck, liver or kidney cancer. The V and J genes are TRBV19 and TRBJ2-6; no definite D call. CDR3 region: CASTWQAGANVLTF. The CDR3 bases are TGTGCCAGTACCTGGCAGGCTGGGGCCAACGTCCTGACTTTC.